Listed here is a single T cell receptor beta chain. The antigen remains undetermined. A junction boundary mismatches the germline segment, possibly from a read error. Documented treatment: approximately 9-day PBMC culture with coronavirus spike peptide pools or control peptides (ViraFEST assay). Culture proceeded for roughly 10 days, and CD4+ T cells were then isolated by negative selection. The data were taken from a study of vaccination and CD4 T cells after COVID-19. At the level of the study: Convalescent individuals numbered four females and six males, two being Hispanic. Median time from second vaccine dose to sampling was roughly 76 days (14 to 241). Control cultures used a CEFX viral epitope pool, an HIV-1 Nef peptide pool, or no peptide.

Germline-derived CDR1 and CDR2 are SGHTA and FQGNSA. CDR3 length: 16 residues. Cultured CD4+ T cell DNA underwent sequencing with the Oncomine TCR Beta short-read assay. TCRdb itself ran the PCR reads through MiXCR, one entry per CDR3 protein. Of about 11,000 distinct CDR3 sequences in the sample, around 41% were seen once. This clonotype was obtained from a human donor who had recovered from COVID-19. The chain links TRBV7-2 to TRBJ2-3; D possibly corresponds to TRBD1 (6 bases). The input for sequencing was CD4+ T cells from blood, cultured in vitro, taken after SARS-CoV-2 vaccination. CDR3: CASSPRQVVVADTQCF. CDR3 coding DNA: TGTGCCAGCAGCCCAAGACAGGTGGTGGTCGCAGATACGCAGTGTTTT.